This T cell receptor beta chain was found in a study of shared clonotypes between healthy human individuals. Naive-designated CD8 cells lacked CD45RO, were positively enriched for CCR7, and omitted terminally differentiated effector memory CD45RA+ cells. Per the germline V gene, CDR1 is SGHAT and CDR2 is FQNNGV. Trimming removed 5 bases from V and 4 bases from J, with 6 bases in between. This CDR3 contains 11 residues. Turning to this clone: The same CDR3 is also encoded by other DNA sequences in this sample.

The method was immunoSEQ multiplex PCR; TCRdb's version includes in-frame clones alone and lacks a portion of them. The sample lists about 1,800,000 clones; approximately 95% were seen once. This chain uses TRBV11-2 with TRBJ2-7; D gene unclear. Sequencing was carried out using naive CD8+ T cells sorted from blood. The TCR was taken from a man aged 18-30 years in good health. DNA of the CDR3: TGTGCCAGCAGCCCCGCTTACGAGCAGTACTTC. Translation gives CASSPAYEQYF.